This TCR beta chain was identified during a study of technical replicates of blood from a few donors. TCRdb's table, derived via immunoSEQ multiplex PCR, lists solely in-frame clones and lacks some. The repertoire holds 65,000 to 85,000 clones, with roughly 96% as singletons. Per the germline V gene, CDR1 is GTSNPN and CDR2 is SVGIG (reference sequence). The CDR3 covers 13 residues. Deletions cut 1 base from V and 7 bases from J, with 8 bases between. The gene calls are TRBV30 and TRBJ1-6; D is uncertain. This clonotype originated in a human donor in good health. Sequencing was done on a sample of T cells isolated from PBMCs. This CDR3 reads CAWSGQMNSPLHF. CDR3 bases: TGTGCCTGGAGTGGTCAGATGAATTCACCCCTCCACTTT.